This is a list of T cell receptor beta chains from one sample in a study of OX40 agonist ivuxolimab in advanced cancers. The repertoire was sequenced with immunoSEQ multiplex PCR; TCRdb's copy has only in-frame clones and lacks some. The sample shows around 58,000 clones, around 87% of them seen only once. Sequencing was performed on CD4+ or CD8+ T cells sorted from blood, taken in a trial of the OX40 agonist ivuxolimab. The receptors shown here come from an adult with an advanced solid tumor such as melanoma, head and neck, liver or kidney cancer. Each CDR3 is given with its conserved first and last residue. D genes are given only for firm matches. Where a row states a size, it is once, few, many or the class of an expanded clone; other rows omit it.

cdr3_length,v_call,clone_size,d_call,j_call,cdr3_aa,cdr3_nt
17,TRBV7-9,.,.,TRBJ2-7,CASSLPPARGRAYEQYF,TGTGCCAGCAGCTTACCCCCGGCCAGGGGAAGGGCCTACGAGCAGTACTTC
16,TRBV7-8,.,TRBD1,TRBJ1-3,CASSFQGALSGNTIYF,TGTGCCAGCAGCTTTCAGGGGGCGCTTTCTGGAAACACCATATATTTT
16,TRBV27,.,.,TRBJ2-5,CASSSLLLLKQETQYF,TGTGCCAGCAGCAGCCTATTACTCCTCAAACAAGAGACCCAGTACTTC
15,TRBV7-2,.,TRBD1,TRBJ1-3,CASSSPDRGGNTIYF,TGTGCCAGCAGCTCCCCGGACAGGGGCGGAAACACCATATATTTT
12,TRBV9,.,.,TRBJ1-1,CASSVGGSEAFF,TGTGCCAGCAGCGTAGGTGGGTCTGAAGCTTTCTTT
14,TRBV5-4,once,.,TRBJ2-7,CASILTGNLYEQYF,TGTGCCAGCATCCTGACAGGAAACCTCTACGAGCAGTACTTC
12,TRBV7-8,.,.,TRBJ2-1,CASSLEGTEQFF,TGTGCCAGCAGCTTAGAGGGCACTGAGCAGTTCTTC
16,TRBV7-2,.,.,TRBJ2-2,CASSFRHQGYTGELFF,TGTGCCAGCAGCTTCAGACACCAGGGGTACACCGGGGAGCTGTTTTTT
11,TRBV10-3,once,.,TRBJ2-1,CAISRDDEQFF,TGTGCCATCAGCAGGGACGATGAGCAGTTCTTC
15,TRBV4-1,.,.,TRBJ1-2,CASSQETTSNYGYTF,TGCGCCAGCAGCCAAGAGACCACCTCTAACTATGGCTACACCTTC
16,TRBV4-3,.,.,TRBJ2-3,CASSQDPRGRADTQYF,TGCGCCAGCAGCCAAGATCCTCGCGGCCGGGCAGATACGCAGTATTTT
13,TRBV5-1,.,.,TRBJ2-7,CASSPPGRYEQYF,TGCGCCAGCAGCCCCCCGGGGCGCTACGAGCAGTACTTC
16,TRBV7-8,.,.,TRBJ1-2,CASSSRVQTLNYGYTF,TGTGCCAGCAGCTCCCGGGTACAGACTCTAAACTATGGCTACACCTTC
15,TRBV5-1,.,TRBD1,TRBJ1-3,CASSTDRGFGNTIYF,TGCGCCAGCAGCACCGACAGGGGTTTCGGAAACACCATATATTTT
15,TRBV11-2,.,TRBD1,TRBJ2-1,CASTRMDRGSDEQFF,TGTGCCTCAACACGGATGGACAGGGGTTCGGATGAGCAGTTCTTC
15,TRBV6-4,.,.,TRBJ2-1,CASSVDPSSYNEQFF,TGTGCCAGCAGTGTCGACCCTAGCTCCTACAATGAGCAGTTCTTC
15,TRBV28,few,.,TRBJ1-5,CASSDRVSSYQPQHF,TGTGCCAGCAGCGACAGAGTTTCCTCTTATCAGCCCCAGCATTTT
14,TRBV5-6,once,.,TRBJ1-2,CASGTHRVTGGYTF,TGTGCCAGCGGAACCCACAGGGTTACAGGGGGCTACACCTTC
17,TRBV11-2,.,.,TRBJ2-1,CASSPRGSDSSYNEQFF,TGTGCCAGCAGCCCTAGGGGATCAGATAGCTCCTACAATGAGCAGTTCTTC
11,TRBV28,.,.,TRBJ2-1,CASTLYNEQFF,TGTGCCAGCACCCTTTACAATGAGCAGTTCTTC
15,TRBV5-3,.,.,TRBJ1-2,CASSLAAVARRGYTF,TGTGCCAGCAGCTTGGCAGCAGTAGCCAGGCGTGGCTACACCTTC
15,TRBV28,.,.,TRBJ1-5,CASSLGGGGFQPQHF,TGTGCCAGCAGTTTGGGAGGGGGGGGCTTTCAGCCCCAGCATTTT
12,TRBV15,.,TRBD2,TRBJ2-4,CATSSLGEGPYF,TGTGCCACCAGCAGCCTGGGGGAGGGGCCGTACTTC